This TCR beta chain was captured by sequencing in a study of control samples from healthy donors and cancer patients. Sequenced by immunoSEQ multiplex PCR; TCRdb stores in-frame clones only, minus some. The table lists about 150,000 clones, 93% of them singletons. This CDR3 region has 20 residues. The ends lost 4 bases at V and 8 bases at J; junction bases unmatched: 18. CDR1 and CDR2 (germline): SGHDN, FVKESK. The receptor was derived from a young man in good health. The source material was blood. This chain links TRBV14 with TRBJ2-1; TRBD2 agrees at 15 bases. The CDR3 region is CASSRKSGLAGGLFVDEQFF. DNA for the CDR3: TGTGCCAGCAGCCGAAAATCGGGACTAGCGGGGGGCCTATTTGTAGATGAGCAGTTCTTC. Complete variable domain (other parts from reference TRBV14 and TRBJ2-1): EAGVTQFPSHSVIEKGQTVTLRCDPISGHDNLYWYRRVMGKEIKFLLHFVKESKQDESGMPNNRFLAERTGGTYSTLKVQPAELEDSGVYFCASSRKSGLAGGLFVDEQFFGPGTRLTVL.